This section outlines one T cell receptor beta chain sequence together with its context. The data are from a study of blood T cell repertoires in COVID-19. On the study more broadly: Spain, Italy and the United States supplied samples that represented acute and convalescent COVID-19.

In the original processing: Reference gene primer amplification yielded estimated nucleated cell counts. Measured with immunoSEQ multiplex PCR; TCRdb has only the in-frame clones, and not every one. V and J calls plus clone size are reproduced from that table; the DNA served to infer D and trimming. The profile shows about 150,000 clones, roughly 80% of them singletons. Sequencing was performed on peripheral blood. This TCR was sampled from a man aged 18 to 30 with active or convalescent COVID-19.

CDR3 in DNA: TGTGCCAGCAGTTATACCCGAGGCCTTAGCGGGAGAGTTAATGAGCAGTTCTTC. Amino acid sequence: CASSYTRGLSGRVNEQFF. V and J are TRBV27 and TRBJ2-1; 9 nucleotides align to TRBD2. The CDR3 length is 18 residues. V gave up 4 bases and J gave up 7 bases; unmatched junction bases: 17. The germline V gene has CDR1 MNHEY and CDR2 SMNVEV (reference sequence).